The 9 T cell receptor beta chains given below trace back to one sample, sequenced in a study of T cell repertoires in cytomegalovirus infection (dated by TCRdb to between 2018 and 2021). The run used an Illumina HiSeq 1500. TCRdb reran the public reads through fastp at Q25 and MiXCR, keeping productive beta chains. A single entry per CDR3 protein holds the most common genes and DNA from its merged rows. The sample records 350,000 to 550,000 distinct CDR3 sequences, roughly 31% of which are singletons. The ten biggest clones cover around 15% of the sample. Specimen: PBMCs. These receptors all come from a human donor in good health (CMV status not recorded). Some clones in this sample may be carry-over from other donors' samples.

The V call is TRBV7-9, the J call TRBJ2-3; the D is unclear. With 5 bases removed from V and 1 base from J, the gap between germline ends came to 22 bases. The CDR3 extends over 18 amino acids. The germline CDR1 and CDR2 sequences are SEHNR and FQNEAQ (reference sequence). CDR3 sequence (DNA): TGTGCCAGCAGCCCACTAAAGACTCCGATGGGTGGCACAGATACGCAGTATTTT. This codes for CASSPLKTPMGGTDTQYF.

Many counts were recorded for this clonotype. The rearrangement joins TRBV29-1 to TRBJ1-1; 9 bases are a match to TRBD1. The CDR3 contains 14 residues. Per germline, CDR1 SQVTM and CDR2 ANQGSEA. With V trimmed by 6 bases and J by 4 bases, 9 bases remained unmatched. Here the CDR3 DNA reads TGCAGCGTCGCGGAACAGGGGGCCGGCACTGAAGCTTTCTTT. This gives the protein CSVAEQGAGTEAFF.

This clonotype has more than one count but fewer than ten. The chain uses TRBV5-1 and TRBJ2-3, with 7 bases lining up with TRBD1. Trimming cost V 5 bases and J 0 bases; bases outside gene matches: 9. The CDR3 is made up of 16 amino acids. Per germline, CDR1 SGHRS and CDR2 YFSETQ. CDR3 DNA: TGCGCCAGCAGGGGCAGGGGGACAACTAGCACAGATACGCAGTATTTT. Translated: CASRGRGTTSTDTQYF.

Turning to this clonotype: A much larger clone is a single base away; this may be a read error. This rearrangement joins TRBV7-2 to TRBJ2-7; D assignment may be TRBD1 or TRBD2 (5 bases each). Per the germline V gene, CDR1 is SGHTA and CDR2 is FQGNSA. V lost 8 bases and J 3 bases, leaving 20 bases between the germline ends. The CDR3 sequence is 15 residues long. The CDR3 DNA reads TGTGCCAGCGGACAAACCGGGAAGGGGCGCTACGAGCAGTACTTC. It translates to CASGQTGKGRYEQYF.

V usage is TRBV3-1 and J usage is TRBJ1-6, with no clear D. The germline V and J ends were trimmed by 0 bases and 4 bases, with 7 bases remaining between them. This CDR3 region has 15 residues. In germline, CDR1 is LGHDT, CDR2 YNNKEL (reference sequence). The CDR3 bases are TGTGCCAGCAGCCAAGACGTCCAATATAATTCACCCCTCCACTTT. Its protein product is CASSQDVQYNSPLHF.

This clonotype was picked up a small number of times. This rearrangement joins TRBV5-1 to TRBJ2-3; weak D call: TRBD2 (5 bases). V dropped 1 base and J dropped 2 bases, with 11 bases sitting between them. CDR3 length: 15 amino acids. CDR1 is SGHRS, CDR2 YFSETQ, per germline. The CDR3 loop reads CASSLRGVATDTQYF. Written as DNA, the CDR3 is TGCGCCAGCAGCTTGCGGGGAGTAGCCACAGATACGCAGTATTTT.

This chain links TRBV12-3 or TRBV12-4 with TRBJ2-2; a possible D gene is TRBD1 (5 bases). CDR3 size: 14 residues. The V end lost 9 bases, the J end lost 6 bases, and 17 bases lay between the germline ends. CDR3 coding DNA: TGTGCCAGTCGGCGGCAGGGTGGGGCCGGGGAGCTGTTTTTT. Its translation: CASRRQGGAGELFF.

The chain is built from TRBV7-2 and TRBJ2-5; 12 bases align to TRBD2. The CDR3 loop spans 15 amino acids. Trimming removed 4 bases from V and 11 bases from J; junction bases left unmatched: 11. From germline, CDR1 is SGHTA and CDR2 FQGNSA. The CDR3 protein is CASSSASGGEGMQYF. The DNA of the CDR3 is TGTGCCAGCAGCTCCGCTAGCGGGGGGGAAGGAATGCAGTACTTC.

The V gene is TRBV9, the J gene TRBJ2-1, with D maybe TRBD1 (7 bases). There are 13 residues in the CDR3. The ends were cut back, 7 bases at V and 4 bases at J, with 12 bases in the middle. Per the germline V gene, CDR1 is SGDLS and CDR2 is YYNGEE. The CDR3 loop is CASGGTAYNEQFF. The CDR3 nucleotides are TGTGCCAGCGGAGGGACAGCTTACAATGAGCAGTTCTTC.